This TCR beta chain was identified in a study of blood T cell repertoires in COVID-19. Across the study: Sources were T cells, B-cell-depleted T cells, or PBMCs; the material itself was cDNA or gDNA.

Germline CDR1 reads SNHLY; CDR2 reads FYNNEI. The CDR3 sequence is 15 residues long. V lost 5 bases to trimming and J lost 4 bases; unmatched junction nucleotides: 6. In the authors' workflow: Estimates of nucleated cell counts were drawn from the amplification of reference gene primers. The table came from immunoSEQ multiplex PCR; TCRdb's copy has only in-frame clones and leaves some out. That table gives V, J and clone size, and the DNA gave D and trimming. Among about 71,000 clones listed, just over 85% were seen once. The chain recombines TRBV2 with TRBJ2-5; 11 bases align to TRBD1. This TCR was recovered from a man aged 25 to 40 with acute or convalescent COVID-19. The source material was peripheral blood. The CDR3 protein is CASSRGQGAGETQYF. The CDR3 DNA reads TGTGCCAGCAGTCGAGGACAGGGGGCTGGAGAGACCCAGTACTTC.